This record looks at one TCR beta chain sequence and its context. V was clipped by 4 bases and J by 4 bases; unmatched bases: 21. CDR3 length: 19 residues. CDR1 is SQVTM, CDR2 ANQGSEA, per germline. Primers for the PCR totalled 60 Vbeta and 13 Jbeta. Profiled with immunoSEQ multiplex PCR; TCRdb holds only in-frame clones, not every one. Seen here are approximately 89,000 clones, approximately 65% observed once, and the top ten hold 4.5% to 7%. The data stem from a study of cytomegalovirus exposure and HLA in healthy donors. This receptor was taken from a woman aged 25 to 45 in good health and CMV-seropositive. Input material: PBMCs. The rearrangement links TRBV29-1 to TRBJ2-7; 11 bases are shared with TRBD1. The CDR3 reads CSVVPPPGTGGKGSYEQYF. Here the CDR3 DNA reads TGCAGCGTTGTACCCCCGCCCGGGACAGGGGGGAAGGGGTCTTACGAGCAGTACTTC.